What follows are 24 T cell receptor beta chains derived from one specimen sequenced in a study of OX40 agonist ivuxolimab in advanced cancers. The data were produced by immunoSEQ multiplex PCR, yet TCRdb's version contains in-frame clones alone and is incomplete. The repertoire holds about 31,000 clones, with approximately 91% as singletons. Specimen: CD4+ or CD8+ T cells sorted from blood, collected in a trial of the OX40 agonist ivuxolimab. The source is an adult with an advanced solid tumor such as melanoma, head and neck, liver or kidney cancer.

This chain links TRBV7-9 with TRBJ1-5, with TRBD1 matching over 7 bases. With V trimmed by 5 bases and J by 4 bases, 5 bases remained unmatched. This CDR3 has 14 residues. Germline-derived CDR1 and CDR2 are SEHNR and FQNEAQ (reference sequence). The CDR3: CASSPTTGNQPQHF. The CDR3 coding sequence is TGTGCCAGCAGCCCAACGACAGGGAATCAGCCCCAGCATTTT.

The chain links TRBV5-1 to TRBJ1-4; no firm D call. The CDR3 consists of 15 residues. The V gene's germline CDR1 is SGHRS and CDR2 YFSETQ. Between the trimmed V and J ends, which lost 3 bases and 6 bases, there was a span of 15 bases. This chain's CDR3 is CASSSAGSVHEKLFF. CDR3 sequence (DNA): TGCGCCAGCAGCTCAGCGGGGAGTGTACATGAAAAACTGTTTTTT.

The chain is built from TRBV19 and TRBJ2-1, with 8 bases matching TRBD2. The CDR3 has 13 amino acids. CDR1 and CDR2 from the germline V gene are LNHDA and SQIVND (reference sequence). V trimming: 7 bases; J trimming: 7 bases; junction bases outside the gene matches: 6. In DNA, the CDR3 is TGTGCCAGTACCATCGGGGGGGAAAATGAGCAGTTCTTC. Protein: CASTIGGENEQFF.

In its sample, this clone was seen once. The rearrangement links TRBV7-6 to TRBJ1-1; 9 bases are a match to TRBD1. After removal of 5 bases from V and 7 bases from J, the junction contained 5 bases not matched to a gene. This CDR3 has 13 residues. The V gene's germline CDR1 is SGHVS and CDR2 FNYEAQ. In DNA form, the CDR3 reads TGTGCCAGCAGCCTTACAGGGGGCGATGAAGCTTTCTTT. Amino acids: CASSLTGGDEAFF.

This rearrangement joins TRBV7-2 to TRBJ2-7; D perhaps matches TRBD2 (6 bases). Germline loops: CDR1 SGHTA, CDR2 FQGNSA. The CDR3 extends over 14 amino acids. V gave up 1 base and J gave up 4 bases, with 11 bases separating them. The CDR3 DNA is TGTGCCAGCAGCTTAGGTAGCGGAGGTTACGAGCAGTACTTC. It is translated as CASSLGSGGYEQYF.

The chain has TRBV28 and TRBJ2-3; D possibly corresponds to TRBD2 (7 bases). Germline V gene sequence: CDR1 MDHEN, CDR2 SYDVKM. CDR3 length: 17 amino acids. V was trimmed by 2 bases and J by 5 bases, leaving 20 bases between them. CDR3 DNA: TGTGCCAGCAGTTTAAGAGGTTCGGGGGGCTTGGAAGATACGCAGTATTTT. Encoded protein: CASSLRGSGGLEDTQYF.

This chain connects TRBV27 to TRBJ2-1; D is unresolved. Germline CDR1 MNHEY, CDR2 SMNVEV (reference sequence). V dropped 5 bases and J dropped 5 bases, with 13 bases sitting between them. The CDR3 runs to 14 residues. CDR3 region: CASSTTPTHNEQFF. The CDR3 DNA reads as TGTGCCAGCAGTACGACACCCACACACAATGAGCAGTTCTTC.

V usage is TRBV13 and J usage is TRBJ1-1; perhaps TRBD1 as D (5 bases). Germline CDR1 PRHDT, CDR2 FYEKMQ (reference sequence). V shed 4 bases and J shed 4 bases, with 16 bases lying between them. This CDR3 is built from 15 residues. The CDR3 DNA reads TGTGCCAGCAGCTCAACCGGGGGGGGAAGCACTGAAGCTTTCTTT. Translated, it gives CASSSTGGGSTEAFF. The whole variable domain, remainder taken from reference TRBV13 and TRBJ1-1, is AAGVIQSPRHLIKEKRETATLKCYPIPRHDTVYWYQQGPGQDPQFLISFYEKMQSDKGSIPDRFSAQQFSDYHSELNMSSLELGDSALYFCASSSTGGGSTEAFFGQGTRLTVV.

The chain links TRBV9 to TRBJ2-7; 10 positions agree with TRBD2. V trimming: 4 bases; J trimming: 7 bases; junction bases outside the gene matches: 11. Looked up from germline, CDR1 is SGDLS and CDR2 is YYNGEE. The CDR3 totals 15 residues. The CDR3 bases are TGTGCCAGCAGCCCCCGAGGAGCGGGAGGGCGGGAGCAGTACTTC. Amino acids: CASSPRGAGGREQYF.

The chain uses TRBV28 and TRBJ2-2; the match to TRBD1 covers 8 bases. V was pared by 2 bases and J by 5 bases, with 1 base of the junction left unmatched. The CDR3 sequence is 14 residues long. Germline CDR1 reads MDHEN; CDR2 reads SYDVKM. In DNA form, the CDR3 reads TGTGCCAGCAGTTTAGACAGGGGAACCGGGGAGCTGTTTTTT. Its protein is CASSLDRGTGELFF.

The chain employs TRBV27 and TRBJ1-5, with D possibly being TRBD1 (5 bases). The V end was cut by 3 bases, the J end by 0 bases, with 6 bases between. The CDR3 spans 14 residues. Germline CDR1 reads MNHEY; CDR2 reads SMNVEV (reference sequence). CDR3 nucleotides: TGTGCCAGCAGTTTGGGGGATAGCAATCAGCCCCAGCATTTT. It specifies CASSLGDSNQPQHF.

This chain joins TRBV10-2 and TRBJ2-3; 9 bases are a match to TRBD2. CDR1 is WSHSY, CDR2 SAAADI, per germline. The CDR3 has 14 residues. V dropped 11 bases and J dropped 0; count of bases not matched to a gene: 6. The CDR3 DNA follows: TGCGCCGGGGGGACTAGCCTTAGCACAGATACGCAGTATTTT. Translation: CAGGTSLSTDTQYF.

The chain carries TRBV7-6 and TRBJ1-3; no clear D. The CDR3 is 12 residues long. Looked up from germline, CDR1 is SGHVS and CDR2 is FNYEAQ. Trimming took off 6 bases at V and 4 bases at J, with 7 bases between the two ends. The CDR3 loop is CASRGVGNTIYF. CDR3 coding DNA: TGTGCCAGCAGGGGCGTAGGAAACACCATATATTTT.

The chain couples TRBV15 to TRBJ1-5; 11 bases match TRBD1. This CDR3 comprises 17 residues. The ends lost 6 bases at V and 0 bases at J; junction bases unmatched: 7. Germline CDR1 is LNHNV and CDR2 is YYDKDF (reference sequence). The CDR3 DNA reads as TGTGCCACCAGTTCCGGGACAGGGGGAACTAGCAATCAGCCCCAGCATTTT. It translates to CATSSGTGGTSNQPQHF.

This clone showed up just once. Other nucleotide sequences in the sample specify the same CDR3. The genes are TRBV30 and TRBJ2-7; D is ambiguous. This CDR3 region has 13 residues. The germline V gene has CDR1 GTSNPN and CDR2 SVGIG (reference sequence). Between the trimmed V and J ends, which lost 0 bases and 0 bases, there was a span of 6 bases. The DNA for the CDR3 is TGTGCCTGGAGTGTACTGACCTCCTACGAGCAGTACTTC. This translates into CAWSVLTSYEQYF.

The rearrangement joins TRBV19 to TRBJ2-3; D is perhaps TRBD1 or TRBD2 (5 bases each). Germline CDR1 is LNHDA and CDR2 is SQIVND (reference sequence). This CDR3 spans 14 amino acids. The V gene lost 9 bases and the J gene lost 5 bases, with 18 bases spanning the gap. Written as DNA, the CDR3 is TGTGCCAGCTTTGGGCAGGGAGATCAAGATACGCAGTATTTT. Translation: CASFGQGDQDTQYF.

This chain uses TRBV7-6 with TRBJ2-1; D remains ambiguous. There are 13 residues in the CDR3. V lost 3 bases and J 5 bases, leaving 8 bases between the germline ends. Germline CDR1 is SGHVS and CDR2 is FNYEAQ. CDR3 sequence: CASSLRTHNEQFF. The DNA of the CDR3 is TGTGCCAGCAGCTTGCGGACCCACAATGAGCAGTTCTTC.

CDR3 sequence reads: CASSLGVGQYTGELFF. DNA of the CDR3: TGTGCCAGCAGCTTAGGGGTGGGGCAGTACACCGGGGAGCTGTTTTTT. The rearrangement joins TRBV7-2 to TRBJ2-2; TRBD1 might be the D (5 bases). Per the germline V gene, CDR1 is SGHTA and CDR2 is FQGNSA. The CDR3 has 16 residues. Deletions cut 1 base from V and 3 bases from J, with 12 bases between. Looking up the rest from reference TRBV7-2 and TRBJ2-2 gives the full variable domain: GAGVSQSPSNKVTEKGKDVELRCDPISGHTALYWYRQSLGQGLEFLIYFQGNSAPDKSGLPSDRFSAERTGGSVSTLTIQRTQQEDSAVYLCASSLGVGQYTGELFFGEGSRLTVL.

The V call is TRBV9, the J call TRBJ1-2; D gene unclear. This CDR3 comprises 14 residues. The germline V gene encodes CDR1 SGDLS and CDR2 YYNGEE. Trimming cost V 4 bases and J 6 bases, with 16 bases left between them. For the CDR3, the DNA is TGTGCCAGCAGCCCAGCAGGTCGCCTTAATGGCTACACCTTC. Translated: CASSPAGRLNGYTF.

The CDR3 loop reads CASGQGAPYEQYF. The CDR3, as DNA: TGCGCCAGCGGACAGGGGGCCCCCTACGAGCAGTACTTC. The chain couples TRBV5-1 to TRBJ2-7; 11 bases agree with TRBD1. The CDR3 extends over 13 amino acids. The germline V gene has CDR1 SGHRS and CDR2 YFSETQ. V lost 7 bases, J lost 2 bases, and 2 bases stayed unmatched.

The chain joins TRBV28 to TRBJ2-2, with unresolved D. Trimming left V 5 bases short and J 4 bases short, with 8 bases between. This CDR3 spans 13 amino acids. Germline V CDR1 and CDR2: MDHEN, SYDVKM. CDR3 sequence: CASSQFVTGELFF. DNA of the CDR3: TGTGCCAGCAGTCAGTTCGTCACCGGGGAGCTGTTTTTT.

The V and J genes are TRBV7-3 and TRBJ2-1; TRBD2 aligns across 12 bases. This CDR3 contains 17 residues. CDR1 is SGHTA, CDR2 FQGTGA, per germline. V dropped 6 bases and J dropped 1; count of bases not matched to a gene: 7. The CDR3 nucleotides are TGTGCCAGCAGTCCACTAGCGGGAGGACGGTCCTACAATGAGCAGTTCTTC. This codes for CASSPLAGGRSYNEQFF. Complete variable domain (other parts from reference TRBV7-3 and TRBJ2-1): GAGVSQTPSNKVTEKGKYVELRCDPISGHTALYWYRQSLGQGPEFLIYFQGTGAADDSGLPNDRFFAVRPEGSVSTLKIQRTERGDSAVYLCASSPLAGGRSYNEQFFGPGTRLTVL.

V is TRBV5-1 and J is TRBJ2-5; D is possibly TRBD2 (5 bases). The V end was cut by 5 bases, the J end by 5 bases, with 19 bases between. Germline V CDR1 and CDR2: SGHRS, YFSETQ. The CDR3 runs 15 residues. The CDR3, as DNA: TGCGCCAGCAGAACGGACCCCACGACGGGGGAGACCCAGTACTTC. It is translated as CASRTDPTTGETQYF.

The genes are TRBV27 and TRBJ2-7, with 7 bases that match TRBD1. There are 14 residues in the CDR3. Germline V gene sequence: CDR1 MNHEY, CDR2 SMNVEV (reference sequence). The trim removed 5 bases at V and 3 bases at J, leaving 7 bases unmatched. This chain's CDR3 is CASSPGQSHYEQYF. The CDR3 DNA reads as TGTGCCAGCAGTCCGGGACAGAGCCACTACGAGCAGTACTTC.